These 13 T cell receptor beta chains were all obtained from the same sample, sequenced in a study of T cell changes during pregnancy in multiple sclerosis (dated by TCRdb to about 2019). Libraries came from the immunoSEQ multiplex PCR assay. In its TCRdb copy, this immuneACCESS table keeps in-frame sequences only and misses some clones. Where compared with another copy, unresolved V genes explain less than half of these, and the others have no known cause. In this sample the table shows about 32,000 clones, around 90% of which occur a single time. The ten largest account for 5% to 5.5% of the sample. Sequenced material: CD8+ T cells from peripheral blood mononuclear cells, taken in the first trimester of pregnancy. These receptors were taken from a female donor with multiple sclerosis, enrolled in a pregnancy study.

The chain is built from TRBV2 and TRBJ2-1; a possible D gene is TRBD1 (5 bases). Deletions cut 5 bases from V and 5 bases from J, with 10 bases between. Germline CDR1 reads SNHLY; CDR2 reads FYNNEI. The CDR3 totals 13 residues. The CDR3 is CASSWLTDNEQFF. Written as DNA, the CDR3 is TGTGCCAGCAGTTGGCTGACAGACAATGAGCAGTTCTTC.

The CDR3: CASSPSPAYEQYF. Here the CDR3 DNA reads TGTGCCAGTAGTCCGAGCCCCGCCTACGAGCAGTACTTC. The chain has TRBV19 and TRBJ2-7; D call uncertain. V was trimmed by 5 bases and J by 2 bases, leaving 10 bases between them. This CDR3 has 13 amino acids. Germline CDR1 is LNHDA and CDR2 is SQIVND (reference sequence).

This sequence joins TRBV15 and TRBJ2-6; 9 bases map to TRBD1. Germline loops: CDR1 LNHNV, CDR2 YYDKDF (reference sequence). The CDR3 covers 18 residues. V trimming: 1 base; J trimming: 4 bases; junction bases outside the gene matches: 8. The CDR3 DNA is TGTGCCACCAGCAGAGGGGGGACAGGGACACCCGGGGCCAACGTCCTGACTTTC. This encodes CATSRGGTGTPGANVLTF.

The chain links TRBV29-1 to TRBJ2-3; 9 positions agree with TRBD1. The CDR3 totals 16 residues. V was clipped by 0 bases and J by 5 bases; unmatched bases: 9. CDR1 is SQVTM and CDR2 is ANQGSEA in the germline V gene. The CDR3 reads CSVEDPDRGSGDTQYF. The CDR3 DNA reads as TGCAGCGTTGAAGATCCGGACAGGGGCTCTGGAGATACGCAGTATTTT.

This sequence joins TRBV5-1 and TRBJ2-3; 10 bases map to TRBD1. The germline V gene encodes CDR1 SGHRS and CDR2 YFSETQ. V was clipped by 0 bases and J by 4 bases; unmatched bases: 14. CDR3 length: 19 residues. The CDR3 coding sequence is TGCGCCAGCAGCTTGGATCTGTCGGAGGGACAGGGGATGGCAGATACGCAGTATTTT. Its protein product is CASSLDLSEGQGMADTQYF.

The V and J genes are TRBV7-6 and TRBJ2-7, with D possibly matching TRBD2 (6 bases). The CDR3 is 11 amino acids. V lost 5 bases to trimming and J lost 6 bases, with 8 bases between them. The germline V gene has CDR1 SGHVS and CDR2 FNYEAQ. This CDR3 is CASSQGLEQYF. In DNA form, the CDR3 reads TGTGCCAGCAGCCAGGGACTCGAGCAGTACTTC. The complete variable domain, with remaining parts taken from reference TRBV7-6 and TRBJ2-7, reads GAGVSQSPRYKVTKRGQDVALRCDPISGHVSLYWYRQALGQGPEFLTYFNYEAQQDKSGLPNDRFSAERPEGSISTLTIQRTEQRDSAMYRCASSQGLEQYFGPGTRLTVT.

This sequence joins TRBV9 and TRBJ1-5; D gene ambiguous. The germline CDR1 and CDR2 sequences are SGDLS and YYNGEE. The CDR3 loop spans 14 amino acids. V shed 3 bases and J shed 4 bases, with 11 bases lying between them. CDR3 DNA sequence: TGTGCCAGCAGCGACGGGGTTGGGAATCAGCCCCAGCATTTT. Its protein is CASSDGVGNQPQHF.

The gene calls are TRBV27 and TRBJ2-3; 7 bases line up with TRBD1. Trimming at V came to 4 bases and at J to 2 bases, leaving 6 bases not matched to a gene. Germline V lookup: CDR1 MNHEY, CDR2 SMNVEV (reference sequence). CDR3 length: 15 amino acids. CDR3 DNA: TGTGCCAGCAGTTCCGGGACAGAGATCACAGATACGCAGTATTTT. It is translated as CASSSGTEITDTQYF.

CDR3 bases: TGTGCCAGCAGTCGGCGACTAGCGGGTAGCGGCGAGCAGTACTTC. Its protein is CASSRRLAGSGEQYF. The gene calls are TRBV6-5 and TRBJ2-7; 10 bases match TRBD2. Trimming took 5 bases from V and 6 from J; bases not matched to a gene: 10. The germline V gene has CDR1 MNHEY and CDR2 SVGAGI. The CDR3 totals 15 residues.

The chain links TRBV9 to TRBJ1-1, with a tentative D call TRBD1 (6 bases). The germline V gene has CDR1 SGDLS and CDR2 YYNGEE. V was shortened by 4 bases and J by 2 bases, with 9 bases between the two germline ends. The length of the CDR3 is 13 residues. CDR3 sequence reads: CASSLGTNTEAFF. As DNA, the CDR3 is TGTGCCAGCAGCCTGGGGACAAACACTGAAGCTTTCTTT.

The gene calls are TRBV29-1 and TRBJ2-7; TRBD2 might be the D (5 bases). CDR3 size: 13 residues. Germline CDR1 is SQVTM and CDR2 is ANQGSEA. Deletions cut 3 bases from V and 3 bases from J, with 12 bases between. Here the CDR3 reads CSVEGAVSYEQYF. The DNA of the CDR3 is TGCAGCGTTGAGGGAGCGGTCAGCTACGAGCAGTACTTC.

The chain combines TRBV6-6 with TRBJ2-1, with TRBD2 matching 13 bases. The CDR3 totals 16 residues. V shed 3 bases and J 8 bases; nucleotides not matched to a gene: 7. Per germline, CDR1 MNHNY and CDR2 SVGAGI (reference sequence). The chain's CDR3 is CASSYTGTSGKYEQFF. The CDR3 coding sequence is TGTGCCAGCAGTTATACCGGGACTAGCGGGAAGTATGAGCAGTTCTTC.

This clone is medium-sized. The gene calls are TRBV4-1 and TRBJ1-2; D is ambiguous. The CDR3 totals 16 residues. Per germline, CDR1 MGHRA and CDR2 YSYEKL. Between the trimmed V and J ends, which lost 0 bases and 0 bases, there was a span of 11 bases. CDR3 nucleotide sequence: TGCGCCAGCAGCCAAGATAGCGGGAATTCTAACTATGGCTACACCTTC. It translates to CASSQDSGNSNYGYTF.